The 23 T cell receptor beta chains given below trace back to one sample, sequenced in a study of patients and donors after allogeneic stem cell transplantation. From the RT-PCR reads, TCRdb called clonotypes with MiXCR, one entry per CDR3 protein. The table has some 200,000 distinct CDR3 sequences, 41% seen once. The specimen was blood, either unsorted or a sorted T cell fraction (not recorded which). The receptors stem from a human donor who was either an allogeneic HSCT recipient or a stem cell or donor lymphocyte infusion donor (not recorded which). It is not recorded whose cells these are; they may come from a transplant donor.

This clonotype was recorded once. V gene TRBV7-2 combines with J gene TRBJ2-3; 8 bases agree with TRBD2. The germline gives CDR1 SGHTA, CDR2 FQGNSA. J was trimmed by 6 bases and V by 1 base; bases with no gene match: 6. The CDR3 covers 15 residues. CDR3 loop: CASSLEAGGIDTQYF. CDR3 DNA sequence: TGTGCCAGCAGCTTAGAGGCGGGAGGAATTGATACGCAGTATTTT.

The rearrangement joins TRBV2 to TRBJ1-5; D gene ambiguous. The germline gives CDR1 SNHLY, CDR2 FYNNEI. The CDR3 totals 13 residues. The V and J ends lost 4 bases and 5 bases respectively, with 9 bases between them. The CDR3: CASSVERDQPQHF. The CDR3 region has the DNA TGTGCCAGCAGTGTCGAGCGGGATCAGCCCCAGCATTTT.

This chain connects TRBV2 to TRBJ2-7, with unresolved D. V was shortened by 3 bases and J by 1 base, with 10 bases between the two germline ends. CDR1 is SNHLY and CDR2 is FYNNEI in the germline V gene. The CDR3 spans 14 residues. The CDR3 DNA sequence: TGTGCCAGCAGTGAGAAGGGTCCGTCCTACGAGCAGTACTTC. It translates to CASSEKGPSYEQYF.

Notes on this clonotype: This may come from a read error, since a much larger clone is one base off. The gene calls are TRBV4-3 and TRBJ2-3, with D uncertain. The CDR3 has 16 amino acids. Germline assignment: CDR1 LGHNA and CDR2 YSLEER. CDR3 loop: CAGSLESARSTDTQYF. DNA for the CDR3: TGCGCCGGCAGTCTAGAGTCAGCGCGCAGCACAGATACGCAGTATTTT.

The chain carries TRBV25-1 and TRBJ2-1; D is perhaps TRBD2 (5 bases). The length of the CDR3 is 18 residues. The V end lost 1 base, the J end lost 1 base, and 17 bases lay between the germline ends. CDR1 and CDR2 (germline): MGHDK, SYGVNS. The CDR3 loop reads CASSEWDWAGPSYNEQFF. As DNA, the CDR3 is TGTGCCAGCAGTGAATGGGATTGGGCGGGTCCTTCCTACAATGAGCAGTTCTTC.

This clonotype has just a few counts. The J gene is TRBJ1-1, the V gene TRBV5-5, with 7 nucleotides matching TRBD1. The CDR3 spans 13 residues. V was clipped by 0 bases and J by 7 bases; unmatched bases: 3. The V gene's germline CDR1 is SGHKS and CDR2 YYEKEE (reference sequence). CDR3 DNA: TGTGCCAGCAGCTTGGGGGACAGAGTTGAAGCTTTCTTT. It is translated as CASSLGDRVEAFF.

Only a few counts were recorded for this clonotype. The chain has TRBV3-1 and TRBJ2-7; D not resolved. The CDR3 extends over 15 amino acids. Germline values: CDR1 LGHDT, CDR2 YNNKEL (reference sequence). Trimming cost V 1 base and J 5 bases, with 15 bases left between them. The CDR3 DNA reads TGTGCCAGCAGCCAAGTAAATCAACCGTTCGACGAGCAGTACTTC. Translated: CASSQVNQPFDEQYF.

The sample holds a few counts of this clonotype. The J gene is TRBJ2-4, the V gene TRBV7-8, with TRBD1 matching 7 bases. The ends lost 3 bases at V and 5 bases at J; junction bases unmatched: 4. The CDR3 is 14 amino acids. CDR1 is SGHVS, CDR2 FQNEAQ, per germline. The CDR3 protein is CASSFDRAQNIQYF. CDR3 coding DNA: TGTGCCAGCAGCTTCGACAGGGCTCAAAACATTCAGTACTTC.

The chain couples TRBV7-6 to TRBJ2-7; 7 positions agree with TRBD1. V gave up 1 base and J gave up 2 bases; unmatched junction bases: 5. The CDR3 contains 15 residues. Germline assignment: CDR1 SGHVS and CDR2 FNYEAQ. The CDR3 nucleotides read TGTGCCAGCAGCTTAGAAGGGACAGTAACCTACGAGCAGTACTTC. Encoded protein: CASSLEGTVTYEQYF.

A single count supports this clonotype. The chain joins TRBV5-1 to TRBJ2-2, with a possible D match to TRBD1 (6 bases). CDR1 SGHRS and CDR2 YFSETQ come from the germline V gene. This CDR3 is 13 amino acids long. The V gene lost 5 bases and the J gene lost 7 bases, with 12 bases spanning the gap. The CDR3 region is CASSYTGNGELFF. The DNA for the CDR3 is TGCGCCAGCAGTTACACAGGGAACGGGGAGCTGTTTTTT.

This clonotype showed up just a few times. This chain joins TRBV5-6 and TRBJ1-1; no firm D call. The CDR3 runs to 15 residues. V gave up 4 bases and J gave up 1 base, with 14 bases separating them. The germline CDR1 and CDR2 sequences are SGHDT and YYEEEE. DNA of the CDR3: TGTGCCAGCAGCCCTATAATCCAGAGGAACACTGAAGCTTTCTTT. Its translation: CASSPIIQRNTEAFF.

The table lists this clonotype with a few counts. The chain has TRBV6-6 and TRBJ1-6; D is uncertain. Germline V gene sequence: CDR1 MNHNY, CDR2 SVGAGI (reference sequence). The CDR3 contains 16 residues. V was trimmed by 7 bases and J by 0 bases, leaving 13 bases between them. The CDR3 DNA sequence: TGTGCCAGCACCCCTACAGTGTCCTCCTATAATTCACCCCTCCACTTT. This translates into CASTPTVSSYNSPLHF.

The count of this clonotype is one. The V gene is TRBV7-9, the J gene TRBJ1-2, with D tentatively TRBD1 (6 bases). The CDR3 consists of 13 residues. The germline CDR1 and CDR2 sequences are SEHNR and FQNEAQ (reference sequence). V was clipped by 5 bases and J by 4 bases, with 11 bases between them. The DNA for the CDR3 is TGTGCCAGCAGCGAGGGGGGCGGCTATGGCTACACCTTC. This translates into CASSEGGGYGYTF.

The chain carries TRBV11-1 and TRBJ2-2, with D perhaps given as TRBD1 or TRBD2 (5 bases each). The CDR3 totals 16 residues. CDR1 is SGHAT and CDR2 is FQDESV in the germline V gene (reference sequence). With 5 bases removed from V and 1 base from J, the gap between germline ends came to 14 bases. The CDR3 reads CASSPPGTENTGELFF. The CDR3 DNA sequence: TGTGCCAGCAGCCCCCCAGGGACGGAGAACACCGGGGAGCTGTTTTTT.

This chain uses TRBV9 with TRBJ1-1; 8 bases map to TRBD1. V lost 3 bases and J lost 5; bases outside the gene matches: 3. From germline, CDR1 is SGDLS and CDR2 YYNGEE. CDR3 length: 13 residues. CDR3 coding DNA: TGTGCCAGCAGCGCGGACAGGGTGACTGAAGCTTTCTTT. As protein: CASSADRVTEAFF.

The chain employs TRBV5-6 and TRBJ2-3; possibly TRBD2 for D (6 bases). Germline V gene data show CDR1 as SGHDT and CDR2 as YYEEEE. V was clipped by 3 bases and J by 4 bases, with 9 bases between them. This CDR3 spans 13 amino acids. The CDR3 bases are TGTGCCAGCAGCTGGGGGGTTGCAGATACGCAGTATTTT. Its translation: CASSWGVADTQYF.

This sequence joins TRBV13 and TRBJ2-3; D is perhaps TRBD1 (5 bases). Germline V gives CDR1 PRHDT, CDR2 FYEKMQ (reference sequence). V was clipped by 4 bases and J by 3 bases, with 8 bases between them. This CDR3 region has 13 residues. The CDR3 coding sequence is TGTGCCAGCAGCTCTGGGGCGACAGATACGCAGTATTTT. Translated, it gives CASSSGATDTQYF.

This sequence joins TRBV28 and TRBJ2-2, with a possible D match to TRBD2 (6 bases). The CDR3 extends over 14 amino acids. The germline V and J ends were trimmed by 5 bases and 4 bases, with 11 bases remaining between them. Germline V gene sequence: CDR1 MDHEN, CDR2 SYDVKM. The CDR3 reads CASSPPGGTGELFF. Written as DNA, the CDR3 is TGTGCCAGCAGTCCCCCCGGGGGCACCGGGGAGCTGTTTTTT.

The rearrangement uses TRBV12-3 or TRBV12-4 and TRBJ1-2; no definite D call. This CDR3 is 13 amino acids long. Trimming shortened V by 4 bases and J by 2 bases, and 8 bases separated the two germline ends. CDR3 coding DNA: TGTGCCAGCAGTTATCCGGGCAACTATGGCTACACCTTC. Its protein product is CASSYPGNYGYTF.

This clonotype was detected only a few times. This sequence joins TRBV5-1 and TRBJ1-2, with TRBD1 matching 7 bases. CDR1 SGHRS and CDR2 YFSETQ come from the germline V gene. V lost 2 bases to trimming and J lost 3 bases; unmatched junction nucleotides: 7. The CDR3 contains 15 residues. Here the CDR3 reads CASSLAPGTDYGYTF. CDR3 nucleotides: TGCGCCAGCAGCTTAGCCCCCGGGACAGACTATGGCTACACCTTC.

The chain has TRBV14 and TRBJ1-1; no firm D call. Trimming pared 0 bases from V and 6 bases from J, leaving 8 bases between. Germline V gene data show CDR1 as SGHDN and CDR2 as FVKESK. CDR3 length: 13 amino acids. This CDR3 reads CASSQEVMAEAFF. As DNA, the CDR3 is TGTGCCAGCAGCCAAGAAGTAATGGCTGAAGCTTTCTTT.

This clonotype was seen a few times. The rearrangement links TRBV12-3 or TRBV12-4 to TRBJ1-5; 8 bases map to TRBD1. The CDR3 extends over 17 amino acids. The trim removed 6 bases at V and 0 bases at J, leaving 10 bases unmatched. The CDR3 loop is CASRPPGGQVSNQPQHF. The CDR3 DNA reads TGTGCCAGCAGACCTCCGGGGGGACAGGTTAGCAATCAGCCCCAGCATTTT.

The rearrangement uses TRBV6-5 and TRBJ1-1; 8 bases agree with TRBD1. J lost 0 bases, V lost 6 bases, and 9 bases had no gene match. The CDR3 has 16 residues. From germline, CDR1 is MNHEY and CDR2 SVGAGI. The CDR3 DNA is TGTGCCAGCAGGGGGGTTGACAGGGGAATGAACACTGAAGCTTTCTTT. Its protein is CASRGVDRGMNTEAFF.